This T cell receptor beta chain originates from a study of blood T cell repertoires in COVID-19. The V and J ends lost 6 bases and 8 bases respectively, with 26 bases between them. Germline lookup yields CDR1 LNHDA and CDR2 SQIVND (reference sequence). The CDR3 length is 18 residues. The method was immunoSEQ multiplex PCR; TCRdb's version includes in-frame clones alone and lacks a portion of them. The sample consists of 200,000 to 250,000 clones, approximately 82% of them appearing once. The chain is built from TRBV19 and TRBJ1-6, with a possible D match to TRBD1 (6 bases). This sequence was found in a woman of 80 years or more with acute or convalescent COVID-19. The source material was peripheral blood. The CDR3 region has the DNA TGTGCCAGTAGCCCGAACGGACAGACCCGGGGTGCCCATTCACCCCTCCACTTT. Translated: CASSPNGQTRGAHSPLHF.